A selection of T cell receptor beta chains follows, all from one sample in a study of T cell changes during pregnancy in multiple sclerosis. Clones were read by immunoSEQ multiplex PCR, and TCRdb kept only the in-frame ones, dropping some. The sample consists of roughly 33,000 clones, around 93% of them appearing once. Sequencing was performed on CD4+ T cells from peripheral blood mononuclear cells, taken in the third trimester of pregnancy. Receptors were obtained from a female donor in good health, enrolled as a control in a pregnancy study. The CDR3 runs from the conserved cysteine through the conserved F or W. A D gene is named only where the DNA matches it firmly. The listing skips clone size in some rows; elsewhere it reads once, few, many or a size class.

V gene	D gene	J gene	clone size	CDR3 DNA	CDR3 protein
TRBV7-8	TRBD1	TRBJ1-6	few	TGTGCCAGCAGGATAGCACAGGGGCCGAATTCACCCCTCCACTTT	CASRIAQGPNSPLHF
TRBV19	NA	TRBJ2-1	NA	TGTGCCAGTAGTATTTATTCCCTACAGGCCAGCTCCTACAATGAGCAGTTCTTC	CASSIYSLQASSYNEQFF
TRBV7-2	NA	TRBJ1-2	NA	TGTGCCAGCAGCTCGGCCCGGGAGAACTATGGCTACACCTTC	CASSSARENYGYTF
TRBV18	NA	TRBJ1-1	NA	TGTGCCAGCTCCCTGACAGAGAACACTGAAGCTTTCTTT	CASSLTENTEAFF
TRBV30	TRBD2	TRBJ2-1	NA	TGTGCCTGGGGGAGCGGGAGGTACAATGAGCAGTTCTTC	CAWGSGRYNEQFF
TRBV4-2	TRBD1	TRBJ1-6	NA	TGTGCCAGCAGCCATGGGGACAGGGCCGATAATTCACCCCTCCACTTT	CASSHGDRADNSPLHF
TRBV27	TRBD2	TRBJ2-3	NA	TGTGCCAGCAGTCCTATCCGGGGGGGGGCAGATACGCAGTATTTT	CASSPIRGGADTQYF
TRBV20-1	NA	TRBJ1-1	NA	TGCAGTGCGAGGAGGAGAGAAGCTTTCTTT	CSARRREAFF
TRBV15	TRBD2	TRBJ2-1	NA	TGTGCCACCAGCAGATACCCCGGGACTAGCGGGTCCTACAATGAGCAGTTCTTC	CATSRYPGTSGSYNEQFF
TRBV19	TRBD1	TRBJ1-1	NA	TGTGCCAGTAGTATGGCGGGACAGGGGGCCGGTGAAGCTTTCTTT	CASSMAGQGAGEAFF
TRBV7-9	NA	TRBJ2-5	NA	TGTGCCAGCAGCCCACAGGGCCGCGGAGAGACCCAGTACTTC	CASSPQGRGETQYF
TRBV5-1	TRBD2	TRBJ2-5	NA	TGCGCCAGCAGCTTGGGGGAGGGGAGTCGGGAGACCCAGTACTTC	CASSLGEGSRETQYF
TRBV4-1	TRBD1	TRBJ2-3	NA	TGCGCCAGCAGCCAAGGACGACAGGGGGCGCGGAGCACAGATACGCAGTATTTT	CASSQGRQGARSTDTQYF
TRBV6-6	NA	TRBJ2-5	once	TGTGCCAGCAGCGAAGGGACACAACTACAAGAGACCCAGTACTTC	CASSEGTQLQETQYF
TRBV18	TRBD2	TRBJ2-1	NA	TGTGCCAGCTCACGACCCAGCGGGAGACACAATGAGCAGTTCTTC	CASSRPSGRHNEQFF
TRBV5-4	TRBD1	TRBJ1-1	NA	TGTGCCAGCAAGCAGACAGGGGGAGACACTGAAGCTTTCTTT	CASKQTGGDTEAFF
TRBV2	NA	TRBJ1-4	NA	TGTGCCAGCAGTACCTACCAAGATAATGAAAAACTGTTTTTT	CASSTYQDNEKLFF
TRBV27	NA	TRBJ1-1	NA	TGTGCCCGGGGGGGGTACATGAACACTGAAGCTTTCTTT	CARGGYMNTEAFF
TRBV4-3	NA	TRBJ2-1	once	TGCGCCAGCAGCCAAGATCAGGGGTCCTACAATGAGCAGTTCTTC	CASSQDQGSYNEQFF
TRBV28	NA	TRBJ1-1	NA	TGTGCCAGCAGTTCGGGGGGGGCGCGAAACACTGAAGCTTTCTTT	CASSSGGARNTEAFF
TRBV7-2	NA	TRBJ1-1	NA	TGTGCCAGCAGCTTAGACAGTAACACTGAAGCTTTCTTT	CASSLDSNTEAFF
TRBV27	NA	TRBJ1-2	NA	TGTGCCAGCAGTTTCCGGGGGAATGGCTACACCTTC	CASSFRGNGYTF
TRBV2	NA	TRBJ1-2	NA	TGTGCCAGCAAGGCAACAGGGCGAAACTATGGCTACACCTTC	CASKATGRNYGYTF
TRBV6-1	TRBD1	TRBJ1-1	NA	TGTGCCAGCAGGGCGTCCAAGACAGGGAGAAATGAAGCTTTCTTT	CASRASKTGRNEAFF
TRBV5-1	NA	TRBJ1-2	NA	TGCGCCAGCAGCTTGGGGGCAGGGCTGACTTACACCTTC	CASSLGAGLTYTF
TRBV5-1	TRBD1	TRBJ1-3	NA	TGCGCCAGCAGCTTGGGCTTCGACAGGGAGACAGGAAACACCATATATTTT	CASSLGFDRETGNTIYF
TRBV28	NA	TRBJ1-3	NA	TGTGCCAGCAGGGCAAATGGAAACACCATATATTTT	CASRANGNTIYF
TRBV9	NA	TRBJ1-1	NA	TGTGCCAGCAGCGTAGCGGTCAGGGGTTACACTGAAGCTTTCTTT	CASSVAVRGYTEAFF
TRBV6-4	TRBD1	TRBJ1-2	once	TGTGCCAGCAGAGCGGGACAGGGACCATATGGCTACACCTTC	CASRAGQGPYGYTF
TRBV5-3	TRBD2	TRBJ2-7	NA	TGTGCCAGAAGCTTGCGGGGGGGGGATCAGACTAGCAGGTTCGGCGAGCAGTACTTC	CARSLRGGDQTSRFGEQYF
TRBV5-6	NA	TRBJ1-6	NA	TGTGCCAGCAGCGCACAAGAGAGAGGCTGGGATTCACCCCTCCACTTT	CASSAQERGWDSPLHF
TRBV30	NA	TRBJ2-7	once	TGTGCCTGGAGAAGTGGGGGCCCCTACGAGCAGTACTTC	CAWRSGGPYEQYF
TRBV7-2	TRBD2	TRBJ2-1	NA	TGTGCCAGCAGCTTAGGCGGTACTAGCGGGGGGAAGAGACAGTTCTTC	CASSLGGTSGGKRQFF
TRBV18	NA	TRBJ2-1	NA	TGTGCCAGCCTTCTGCAGGGGTCTGTAAATGAGCAGTTCTTC	CASLLQGSVNEQFF
TRBV11-2	NA	TRBJ2-7	NA	TGTGCCAGCAGCTTATGGGCCTCTGTTCGGGAGCAGTACTTC	CASSLWASVREQYF
TRBV4-1	TRBD2	TRBJ2-1	NA	TGCGCCAGCGGCAAGCGGGGGGGCTACAATGAGCAGTTCTTC	CASGKRGGYNEQFF
TRBV2	NA	TRBJ2-1	NA	TGTGCCAGCAGCGATAGCAAGACTCTGCGCAATGAGCAGTTCTTC	CASSDSKTLRNEQFF
TRBV9	NA	TRBJ2-3	NA	TGTGCCAGCAGTCCCGGACTAACCGATACGCAGTATTTT	CASSPGLTDTQYF
TRBV9	NA	TRBJ2-3	once	TGTGCCAGCAGCGTAGTAGTTGGGGGGGGCTTAGATACGCAGTATTTT	CASSVVVGGGLDTQYF
TRBV5-1	TRBD1	TRBJ1-5	NA	TGCGCCAGCAGCTTGTTACCCGGGACAGGAGGGGATCAGCCCCAGCATTTT	CASSLLPGTGGDQPQHF
TRBV29-1	TRBD1	TRBJ2-3	NA	TGCAGCGTTCTTGGACAGGAAAACACAGATACGCAGTATTTT	CSVLGQENTDTQYF
TRBV4-1	TRBD2	TRBJ2-5	NA	TGCGCCAGCAGCCAAGTCGGACTAGCGGGGGAGACCCAGTACTTC	CASSQVGLAGETQYF
TRBV5-1	TRBD1	TRBJ1-2	NA	TGCGCCAGCAGCTTGGGGGACAGGGGATGGTATGGCTACACCTTC	CASSLGDRGWYGYTF
TRBV2	TRBD2	TRBJ2-1	NA	TGTGCCAGCAGTAGCGGGGGGGCGACCAATGAGCAGTTCTTC	CASSSGGATNEQFF
TRBV9	TRBD2	TRBJ2-1	NA	TGTGCCAGCAGCGCCCGGACTAGCGGGGGAAGCTCCTACAATGAGCAGTTCTTC	CASSARTSGGSSYNEQFF
TRBV5-1	TRBD2	TRBJ2-7	NA	TGCGCCAGCAGCCCCCGGGGACTAGCGGGATCGAGCGAGCAGTACTTC	CASSPRGLAGSSEQYF
TRBV7-2	TRBD1	TRBJ1-1	NA	TGTGCCAGCAGCTCTGACAGGGACACTGAAGCTTTCTTT	CASSSDRDTEAFF
TRBV5-5	NA	TRBJ1-6	NA	TGTGCCAGCAGCTTGAAGGCAGGTTCCTATAATTCACCCCTCCACTTT	CASSLKAGSYNSPLHF
TRBV5-1	TRBD1	TRBJ2-7	NA	TGCGCCAGCAGCTTGCAACCAACAGGGGACGAGCAGTACTTC	CASSLQPTGDEQYF
TRBV6-6	NA	TRBJ1-5	few	TGTGCCAGCAGTGAGTTACAGCCCCAGCATTTT	CASSELQPQHF
TRBV29-1	TRBD1	TRBJ1-2	NA	TGCAGCGCGGTACAGGGGAAATACTATGGCTACACCTTC	CSAVQGKYYGYTF
TRBV7-9	NA	TRBJ1-2	NA	TGTGCCAGCAGCGACAATCCGAACACCCCCCCCTCGCTCTACACCTTC	CASSDNPNTPPSLYTF
TRBV12-5	TRBD1	TRBJ2-3	NA	TGTGCTAGTGGTTTGGGGACAGGGGTGGTAGATACGCAGTATTTT	CASGLGTGVVDTQYF
TRBV5-4	NA	TRBJ2-5	once	TGTGCCAGCAGCTTGGTAGACCAAGAGACCCAGTACTTC	CASSLVDQETQYF
TRBV7-2	NA	TRBJ2-7	NA	TGTGCCAGCAGCGCCAATGGACAGCCCTCCTTCGAGCAGTACTTC	CASSANGQPSFEQYF